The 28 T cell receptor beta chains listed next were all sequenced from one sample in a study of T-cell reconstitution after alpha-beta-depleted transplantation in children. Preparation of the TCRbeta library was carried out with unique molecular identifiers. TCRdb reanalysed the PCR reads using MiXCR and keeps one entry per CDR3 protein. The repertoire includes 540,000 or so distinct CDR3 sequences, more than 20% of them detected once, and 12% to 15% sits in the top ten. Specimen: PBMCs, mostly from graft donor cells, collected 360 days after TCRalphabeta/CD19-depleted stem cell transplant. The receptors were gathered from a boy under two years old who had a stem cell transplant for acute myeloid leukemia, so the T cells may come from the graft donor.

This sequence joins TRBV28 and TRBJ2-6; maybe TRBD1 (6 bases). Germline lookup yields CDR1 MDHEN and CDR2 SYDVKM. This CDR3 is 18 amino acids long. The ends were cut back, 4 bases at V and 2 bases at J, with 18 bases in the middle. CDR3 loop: CASSSIQGIPPGANVLTF. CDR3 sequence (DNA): TGTGCCAGCAGTTCAATACAGGGTATCCCTCCTGGGGCCAACGTCCTGACTTTC.

In DNA, the CDR3 is TGTGCCAGCGGAGAAACTGAAGCTTTCTTT. Protein: CASGETEAFF. The genes are TRBV2 and TRBJ1-1, with D uncertain. This CDR3 has 10 amino acids. CDR1 is SNHLY, CDR2 FYNNEI, per germline. The V gene lost 8 bases and the J gene lost 5 bases, with 6 bases spanning the gap. The whole variable domain, remainder taken from reference TRBV2 and TRBJ1-1, is EPEVTQTPSHQVTQMGQEVILRCVPISNHLYFYWYRQILGQKVEFLVSFYNNEISEKSEIFDDQFSVERPDGSNFTLKIRSTKLEDSAMYFCASGETEAFFGQGTRLTVV.

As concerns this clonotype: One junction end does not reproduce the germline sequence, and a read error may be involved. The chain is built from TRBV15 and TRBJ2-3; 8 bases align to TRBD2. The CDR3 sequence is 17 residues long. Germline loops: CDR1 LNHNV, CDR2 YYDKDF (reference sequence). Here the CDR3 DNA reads TGTGCCACCACCAGAGATGGGGCGGGGGGTCGACAAGATACGCAGTATTTT. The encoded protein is CATTRDGAGGRQDTQYF. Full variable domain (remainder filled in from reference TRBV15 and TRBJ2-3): DAMVIQNPRYQVTQFGKPVTLSCSQTLNHNVMYWYQQKSSQAPKLLFHYYDKDFNNEADTPDNFQSRRPNTSFCFLDIRSPGLGDTAMYLCATTRDGAGGRQDTQYFGPGTRLTVL.

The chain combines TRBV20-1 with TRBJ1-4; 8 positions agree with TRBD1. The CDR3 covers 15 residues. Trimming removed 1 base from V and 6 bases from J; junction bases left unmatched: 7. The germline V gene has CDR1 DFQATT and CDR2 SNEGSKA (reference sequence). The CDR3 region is CSARAMDRVYEKLFF. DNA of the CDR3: TGCAGTGCTAGAGCGATGGACAGGGTGTATGAAAAACTGTTTTTT.

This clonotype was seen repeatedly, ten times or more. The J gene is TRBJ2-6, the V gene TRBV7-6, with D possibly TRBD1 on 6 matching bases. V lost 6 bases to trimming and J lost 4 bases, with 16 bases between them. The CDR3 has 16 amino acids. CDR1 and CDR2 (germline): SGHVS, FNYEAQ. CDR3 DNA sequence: TGTGCCAGCAGACCACAGGGCGTAGACGGGGCCAACGTCCTGACTTTC. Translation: CASRPQGVDGANVLTF.

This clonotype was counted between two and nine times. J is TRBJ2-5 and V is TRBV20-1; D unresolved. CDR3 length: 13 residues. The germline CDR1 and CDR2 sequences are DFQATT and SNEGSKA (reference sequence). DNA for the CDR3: TGCACTACGAGTACTATAAGCCGAAGGACCCAGTACTTC. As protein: CTTSTISRRTQYF.

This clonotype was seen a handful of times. The CDR3 DNA follows: TGTGCCATCAGTGACCCCAGGTTAGGCTCCACAGATACGCAGTATTTT. Amino acids: CAISDPRLGSTDTQYF. The chain combines TRBV10-3 with TRBJ2-3; D is unclear. CDR3 length equals 16 residues. CDR1 and CDR2 (germline): ENHRY, SYGVKD. V was trimmed by 3 bases and J by 2 bases, leaving 15 bases between them.

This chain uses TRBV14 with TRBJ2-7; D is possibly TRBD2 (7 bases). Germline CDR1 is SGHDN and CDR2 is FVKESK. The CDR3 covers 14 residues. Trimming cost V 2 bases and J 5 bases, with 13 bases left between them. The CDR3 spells CASSQSGGADEQYF. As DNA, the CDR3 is TGTGCCAGCAGCCAAAGTGGGGGGGCCGACGAGCAGTACTTC.

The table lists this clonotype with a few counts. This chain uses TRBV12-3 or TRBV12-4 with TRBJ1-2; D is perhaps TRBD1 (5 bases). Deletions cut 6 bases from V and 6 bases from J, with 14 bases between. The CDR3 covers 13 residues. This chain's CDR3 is CASRPTERDGYTF. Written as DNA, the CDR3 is TGTGCCAGCAGGCCGACAGAGAGAGATGGCTACACCTTC.

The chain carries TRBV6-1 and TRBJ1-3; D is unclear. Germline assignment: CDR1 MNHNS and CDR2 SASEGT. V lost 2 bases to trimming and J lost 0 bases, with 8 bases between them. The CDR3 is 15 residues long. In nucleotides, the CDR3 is TGTGCCAGCAGTGAAAGTTCAAGCTCTGGAAACACCATATATTTT. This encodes CASSESSSSGNTIYF.

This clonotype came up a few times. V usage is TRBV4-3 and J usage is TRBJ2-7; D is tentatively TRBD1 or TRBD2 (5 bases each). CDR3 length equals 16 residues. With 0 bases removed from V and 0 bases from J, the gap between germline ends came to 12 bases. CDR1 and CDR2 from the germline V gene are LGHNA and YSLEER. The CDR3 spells CASSQDSRGASYEQYF. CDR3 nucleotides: TGCGCCAGCAGCCAAGATAGTAGAGGGGCCTCCTACGAGCAGTACTTC.

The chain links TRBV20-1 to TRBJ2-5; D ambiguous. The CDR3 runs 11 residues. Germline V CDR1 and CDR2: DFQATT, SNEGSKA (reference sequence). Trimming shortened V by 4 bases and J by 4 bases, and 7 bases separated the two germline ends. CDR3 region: CSAKARETQYF. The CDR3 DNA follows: TGCAGTGCTAAGGCTCGAGAGACCCAGTACTTC.

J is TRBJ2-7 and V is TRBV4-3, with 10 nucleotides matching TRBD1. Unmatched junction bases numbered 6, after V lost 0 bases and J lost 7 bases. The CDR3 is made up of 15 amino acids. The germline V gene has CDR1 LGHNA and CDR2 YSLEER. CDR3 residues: CASSQDGTGVGEQYF. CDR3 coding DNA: TGCGCCAGCAGCCAAGACGGGACAGGGGTGGGAGAGCAGTACTTC.

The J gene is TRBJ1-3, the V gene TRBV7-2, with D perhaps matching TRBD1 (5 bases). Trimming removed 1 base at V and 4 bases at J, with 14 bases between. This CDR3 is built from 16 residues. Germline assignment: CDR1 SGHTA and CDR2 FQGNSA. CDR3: CASSLVPQGRGNTIYF. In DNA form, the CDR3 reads TGTGCCAGCAGCTTAGTGCCCCAGGGAAGGGGAAACACCATATATTTT.

The DNA of the CDR3 is TGTGCCAGCAGTTACTCGGCAGGGGTTCGGTTTAATTCACCCCTCCACTTT. It yields the protein CASSYSAGVRFNSPLHF. The chain links TRBV6-5 to TRBJ1-6; a weak D match, TRBD1 (6 bases). Germline loops: CDR1 MNHEY, CDR2 SVGAGI. V lost 0 bases and J 6 bases, leaving 15 bases between the germline ends. This CDR3 contains 17 residues.

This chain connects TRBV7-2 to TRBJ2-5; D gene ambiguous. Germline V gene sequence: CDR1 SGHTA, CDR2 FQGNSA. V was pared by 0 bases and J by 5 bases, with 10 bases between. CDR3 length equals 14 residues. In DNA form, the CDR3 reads TGTGCCAGCAGCTTAGCCCGGCAACCGGAGACCCAGTACTTC. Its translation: CASSLARQPETQYF.

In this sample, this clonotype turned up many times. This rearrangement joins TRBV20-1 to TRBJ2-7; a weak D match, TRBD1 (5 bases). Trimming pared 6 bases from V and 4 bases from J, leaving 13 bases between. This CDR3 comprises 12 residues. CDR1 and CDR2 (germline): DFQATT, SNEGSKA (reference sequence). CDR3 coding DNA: TGCAGTGCCCGACAGTATGATTACGAGCAGTACTTC. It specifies CSARQYDYEQYF.

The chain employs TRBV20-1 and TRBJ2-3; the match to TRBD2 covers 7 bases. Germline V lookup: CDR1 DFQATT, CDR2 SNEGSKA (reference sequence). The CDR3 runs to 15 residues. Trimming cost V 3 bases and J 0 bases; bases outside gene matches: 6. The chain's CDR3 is CSASLAAPSTDTQYF. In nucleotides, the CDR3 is TGCAGTGCTAGTCTAGCGGCACCTAGCACAGATACGCAGTATTTT.

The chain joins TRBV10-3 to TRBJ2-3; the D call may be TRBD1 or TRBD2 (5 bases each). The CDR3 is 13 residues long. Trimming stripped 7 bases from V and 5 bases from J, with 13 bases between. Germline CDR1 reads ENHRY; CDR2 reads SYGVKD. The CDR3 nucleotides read TGTGCCATCACCGGGACCCCCTTAGATACGCAGTATTTT. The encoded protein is CAITGTPLDTQYF.

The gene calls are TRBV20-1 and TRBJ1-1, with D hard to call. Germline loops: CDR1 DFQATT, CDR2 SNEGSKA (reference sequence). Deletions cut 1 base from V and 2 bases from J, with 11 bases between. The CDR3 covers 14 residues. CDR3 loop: CSARVPVVNTEAFF. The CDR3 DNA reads TGCAGTGCTAGAGTCCCGGTCGTAAACACTGAAGCTTTCTTT.

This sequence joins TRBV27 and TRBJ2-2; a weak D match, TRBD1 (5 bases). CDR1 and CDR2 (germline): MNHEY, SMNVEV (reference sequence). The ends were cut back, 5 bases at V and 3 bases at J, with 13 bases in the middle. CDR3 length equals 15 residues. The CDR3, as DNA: TGTGCCAGCAGTCCTAGACAGCATGACACCGGGGAGCTGTTTTTT. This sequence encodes CASSPRQHDTGELFF.

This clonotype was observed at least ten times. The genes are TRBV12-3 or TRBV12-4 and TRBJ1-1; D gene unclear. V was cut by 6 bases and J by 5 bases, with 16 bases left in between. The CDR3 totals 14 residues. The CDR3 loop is CASSLLLVVTEAFF. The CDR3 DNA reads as TGTGCCAGCAGCCTCTTACTGGTAGTAACTGAAGCTTTCTTT.

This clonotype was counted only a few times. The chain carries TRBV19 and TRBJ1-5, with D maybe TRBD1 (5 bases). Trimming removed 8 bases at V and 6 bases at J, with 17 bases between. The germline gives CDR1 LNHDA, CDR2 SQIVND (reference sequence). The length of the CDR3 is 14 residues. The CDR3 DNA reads TGTGCCAGTCACCAAAGCTTGGGGCGTCAGCCCCAGCATTTT. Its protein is CASHQSLGRQPQHF.

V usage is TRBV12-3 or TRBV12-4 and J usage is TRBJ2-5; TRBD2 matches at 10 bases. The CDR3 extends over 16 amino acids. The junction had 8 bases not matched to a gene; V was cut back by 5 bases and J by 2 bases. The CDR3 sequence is CASSPSSGGGQETQYF. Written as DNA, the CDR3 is TGTGCCAGCAGTCCTTCCAGCGGGGGGGGTCAAGAGACCCAGTACTTC.

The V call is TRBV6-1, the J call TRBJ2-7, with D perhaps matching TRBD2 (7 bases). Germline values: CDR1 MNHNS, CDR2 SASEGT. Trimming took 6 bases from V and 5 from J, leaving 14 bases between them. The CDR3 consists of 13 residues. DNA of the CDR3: TGTGCCAGCAGGTCGGGGGGCCAAAACGAGCAGTACTTC. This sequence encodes CASRSGGQNEQYF.

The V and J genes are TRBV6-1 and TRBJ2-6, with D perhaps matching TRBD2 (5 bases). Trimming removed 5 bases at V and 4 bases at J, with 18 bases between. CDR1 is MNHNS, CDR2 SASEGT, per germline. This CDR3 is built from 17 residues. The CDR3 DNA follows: TGTGCCAGCAGTCCACTCCTGAGGGAACCCGGGGCCAACGTCCTGACTTTC. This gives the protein CASSPLLREPGANVLTF.

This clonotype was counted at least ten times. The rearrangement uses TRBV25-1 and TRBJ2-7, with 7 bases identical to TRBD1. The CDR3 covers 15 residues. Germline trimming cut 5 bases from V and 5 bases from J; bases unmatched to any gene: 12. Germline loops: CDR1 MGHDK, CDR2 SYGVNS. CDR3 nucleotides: TGTGCCAGCAGTCGACCAGGGGGATTCTGGAACGAGCAGTACGTC. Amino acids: CASSRPGGFWNEQYV.

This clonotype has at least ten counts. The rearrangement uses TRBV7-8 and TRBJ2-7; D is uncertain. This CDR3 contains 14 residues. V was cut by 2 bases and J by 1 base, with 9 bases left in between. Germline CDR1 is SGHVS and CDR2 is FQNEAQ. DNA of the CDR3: TGTGCCAGCAGCTTAAGGGTTGGGTCCTACGAGCAGTACTTC. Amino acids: CASSLRVGSYEQYF.